This TCR beta chain derives from a study of Graves' ophthalmopathy and Graves' hyperthyroidism. Study in general: Blood was drawn at initial diagnosis, before any treatment.

Orbital computed tomography, together with clinical symptoms, serum thyroxine, TRAb and thyroid ultrasound, was used for diagnosis. This clonotype was found many times. Its target is unknown. The TCR beta CDR3 regions underwent amplification from RNA transcripts. In the first round, RT-PCR was carried out with HTBI primers, and a multiplex PCR formed the second round. From the multiplex PCR reads, TCRdb called clonotypes with MiXCR, one entry per CDR3 protein. The sample carries 150,000 to 200,000 distinct CDR3 sequences, just under 40% recorded once. General study results and limits: Most thyroid clonotypes with frequency above 0.001 were detected in blood too.

Trimming cost V 1 base and J 4 bases; bases outside gene matches: 7. Germline lookup yields CDR1 SGHTA and CDR2 FQGNSA. The CDR3 consists of 15 residues. Sequenced sample: peripheral blood. The sequence came from a man aged 30 to 45 with Graves' ophthalmopathy. V gene TRBV7-2 combines with J gene TRBJ2-7; 7 nucleotides align to TRBD2. The DNA of the CDR3 is TGTGCCAGCAGCTTAGGGGCGGGAGCTCGATACGAGCAGTACTTC. This translates into CASSLGAGARYEQYF.